The rows below give T cell receptor beta chains drawn from one sample of a study of blood T cell repertoires in COVID-19. Generated by immunoSEQ multiplex PCR, the TCRdb table keeps only in-frame clones and is missing some. The sample lists over 200,000 clones, more than 85% occurring once. Sample: peripheral blood. These receptors all come from a person under 35 with COVID-19, enrolled during active disease. Each CDR3 is given with its conserved first and last residue. D genes are given only for firm matches. Size values are once, few and many counts, or a class for expanded clones, and some rows have none.

NA | TRBD1 | TRBJ2-7 | TRBV19 | TGTGCCAGTAGACCAGAGGGGGCAAGAGCAACCTACGAGCAGTACTTC | CASRPEGARATYEQYF
NA | NA | TRBJ2-4 | TRBV5-4 | TGTGCCAGCAGCTTGCAGGGCATTCAGTACTTC | CASSLQGIQYF
NA | NA | TRBJ1-2 | TRBV20-1 | TGCAGTGCCCAGTGGAGTGGCTACACCTTC | CSAQWSGYTF
NA | NA | TRBJ2-6 | TRBV4-2 | TGTGCCAGCAGCCAAGTAAGCGGCTCTGGGGCCAACGTCCTGACTTTC | CASSQVSGSGANVLTF
once | NA | TRBJ1-6 | TRBV19 | TGTGCCAGTAGTATTCGGGTTTCTAATTCACCCCTCCACTTT | CASSIRVSNSPLHF
once | NA | TRBJ2-1 | TRBV30 | TGTGCCTGGAGTGTACTAACTAGCCGATACAATGAGCAGTTCTTC | CAWSVLTSRYNEQFF
once | TRBD2 | TRBJ2-3 | TRBV27 | TGTGCCAGCAGTCCCCAGCGGGAGGGAGGGGATACGCAGTATTTT | CASSPQREGGDTQYF
NA | NA | TRBJ1-5 | TRBV3-1/TRBV3-2 | TGTGCCAGCAGTGAGGGTAGGGATCAGCCCCAGCATTTT | CASSEGRDQPQHF
NA | NA | TRBJ2-7 | TRBV5-5 | TGTGCCAGCACAATCGGGTCCTCTCCCTACGAGCAGTACTTC | CASTIGSSPYEQYF
NA | NA | TRBJ2-2 | TRBV24-1 | TGTGCCACCAGGGATGACTCGCCCGGGGAGCTGTTTTTT | CATRDDSPGELFF
NA | NA | TRBJ2-7 | TRBV6-5 | TGTGCCAGCAGTTACCTCGGGGCCTACGAGCAGTACTTC | CASSYLGAYEQYF
once | NA | TRBJ2-5 | TRBV2 | TGTGCCAGCGGCAGGGGAGAGACCCAGTACTTC | CASGRGETQYF
NA | TRBD2 | TRBJ2-1 | TRBV6-5 | TGTGCCAGCAGTCCTGGACTAGATGAGCAGTTCTTC | CASSPGLDEQFF
NA | TRBD1 | TRBJ1-2 | TRBV6-1 | TGTGCCAGCAGTGAAGCGCCGGGTGGGACAGGAAACTATGGCTACACCTTC | CASSEAPGGTGNYGYTF
few | NA | TRBJ1-2 | TRBV10-1 | TGCGCCAGCAGTGAGTGGGGCAGTCTCCACTATGGCTACACCTTC | CASSEWGSLHYGYTF
NA | TRBD1 | TRBJ1-6 | TRBV18 | TGTGCCAGCTCACTCAACAGGGGTCTTAATTCACCCCTCCACTTT | CASSLNRGLNSPLHF
few | TRBD2 | TRBJ2-7 | TRBV6-5 | TGTGCCAGCAGAGGTCTAGCGGCAAGCTCCTACGAGCAGTACTTC | CASRGLAASSYEQYF
NA | NA | TRBJ2-3 | TRBV7-6 | TGTGCCAGCAGCGCGGTGGGCACAGATACGCAGTATTTT | CASSAVGTDTQYF
NA | TRBD1 | TRBJ2-5 | TRBV7-9 | TGTGCCAGCAGCTTAAGACAGGGGGTGGAAGAGACCCAGTACTTC | CASSLRQGVEETQYF
NA | NA | TRBJ2-7 | TRBV20-1 | TGCAGTGCCTCGAGCCCCTACGAGCAGTACTTC | CSASSPYEQYF
NA | TRBD2 | TRBJ2-3 | TRBV6-4 | TGTGCCAGCAGTGAAGGCGGGAGTGCAGATACGCAGTATTTT | CASSEGGSADTQYF
NA | TRBD1 | TRBJ2-7 | TRBV6-2/TRBV6-3 | TGTGCCAGCAGCCCAGGGACAGGCTACGAGCAGTACTTC | CASSPGTGYEQYF
NA | NA | TRBJ2-2 | TRBV28 | TGTGCCAGCAGTTTAGGCCAGAACACCGGGGAGCTGTTTTTT | CASSLGQNTGELFF
NA | TRBD2 | TRBJ2-7 | TRBV19 | TGTGCCAGTAGTATAGGAGGCGGGAGGCTTACCCACGAGCAGTACTTC | CASSIGGGRLTHEQYF
NA | TRBD2 | TRBJ2-2 | TRBV6-1 | TGTGCCAGCAGTATAGCGGGGGCGAACACCGGGGAGCTGTTTTTT | CASSIAGANTGELFF
NA | TRBD1 | TRBJ2-7 | TRBV19 | TGTGCCAGTAGTATGGGACAGGGCGGCGAGCAGTACTTC | CASSMGQGGEQYF
NA | TRBD2 | TRBJ2-3 | TRBV2 | TGTGCCAGCAGCGGACTAGCGGGAAGCACAGATACGCAGTATTTT | CASSGLAGSTDTQYF
NA | NA | TRBJ2-5 | TRBV29-1 | TGCAGCGTTGATGAGCGCCAAGGGGGAGAGACCCAGTACTTC | CSVDERQGGETQYF
NA | NA | TRBJ1-2 | TRBV5-1 | TGCGCCAGCAGCTACGGCGGGATCTCGGGCTACACCTTC | CASSYGGISGYTF
NA | TRBD1 | TRBJ1-5 | TRBV19 | TGTGCCAGTAGTATGACAGGGGACGGCCAGCCCCAGCATTTT | CASSMTGDGQPQHF
NA | TRBD2 | TRBJ2-1 | TRBV6-5 | TGTGCCAGCAGGAGCGGGAGGTTGGTCGGCAATGAGCAGTTCTTC | CASRSGRLVGNEQFF